The 9 T cell receptor beta chains below come from one sample, sequenced in a study of CD8 T cells in Susac syndrome. An input of about 0.5 to 1 ug of RNA was subjected to reverse transcription using random hexamers. TCRdb used MiXCR to reprocess the immunoSEQ multiplex PCR reads, holding one entry per CDR3 protein. The top ten hold roughly 0.1% of the sample, which has over 150,000 distinct CDR3 sequences, 90% to 95% seen once. Sequenced: CD4+ T cells from PBMCs. These receptors were taken from a human donor with multiple sclerosis.

The rearrangement links TRBV24-1 to TRBJ1-2; TRBD1 might be the D (6 bases). Germline assignment: CDR1 KGHDR and CDR2 SFDVKD. The CDR3 is 13 residues long. The ends were cut back, 3 bases at V and 6 bases at J, with 10 bases in the middle. The CDR3 DNA reads as TGTGCCACCAGTGATACCCGACAGGATGGCTACACCTTC. The encoded protein is CATSDTRQDGYTF.

The genes are TRBV20-1 and TRBJ2-7; no clear D. Trimming shortened V by 4 bases and J by 7 bases, and 11 bases separated the two germline ends. CDR1 and CDR2 (germline): DFQATT, SNEGSKA (reference sequence). The CDR3 covers 11 residues. CDR3 amino acids: CSATVAWEQYF. CDR3 nucleotide sequence: TGCAGTGCTACGGTGGCTTGGGAGCAGTACTTC.

The chain joins TRBV5-1 to TRBJ2-6, with 10 bases fitting TRBD1. This CDR3 region has 18 residues. Germline lookup yields CDR1 SGHRS and CDR2 YFSETQ. V was pared by 0 bases and J by 3 bases, with 6 bases of the junction left unmatched. The CDR3 sequence: CASSLGDRGSDGANVLTF. CDR3 nucleotides: TGCGCCAGCAGCTTGGGGGACAGGGGCTCTGATGGGGCCAACGTCCTGACTTTC. Filled out from reference TRBV5-1 and TRBJ2-6, the complete variable domain reads KAGVTQTPRYLIKTRGQQVTLSCSPISGHRSVSWYQQTPGQGLQFLFEYFSETQRNKGNFPGRFSGRQFSNSRSEMNVSTLELGDSALYLCASSLGDRGSDGANVLTFGAGSRLTVL.

The chain carries TRBV10-3 and TRBJ2-1; maybe TRBD2 (5 bases). Trimming pared 2 bases from V and 0 bases from J, leaving 17 bases between. The CDR3 has 18 amino acids. CDR1 and CDR2 (germline): ENHRY, SYGVKD. CDR3 sequence (DNA): TGTGCCATCAGTGAGCCTGGAGGAGTACATAGCTCCTACAATGAGCAGTTCTTC. It translates to CAISEPGGVHSSYNEQFF.

This sequence joins TRBV4-2 and TRBJ1-2; 10 bases map to TRBD1. V was clipped by 3 bases and J by 6 bases; unmatched bases: 10. The CDR3 runs 16 residues. Germline-derived CDR1 and CDR2 are LGHNA and YNFKEQ. The CDR3 DNA is TGTGCCAGCAGCCATCCGCCGGGACAGGGGCCCAATGGCTACACCTTC. Residues: CASSHPPGQGPNGYTF.

J is TRBJ1-1 and V is TRBV27, with D possibly TRBD1 on 5 matching bases. The germline gives CDR1 MNHEY, CDR2 SMNVEV (reference sequence). The CDR3 extends over 16 amino acids. V was clipped by 7 bases and J by 5 bases, with 23 bases between them. CDR3 sequence (DNA): TGTGCCAGCACGGGCGGGAGGGGAAGAAATGGGACTGAAGCTTTCTTT. Translated: CASTGGRGRNGTEAFF.

This clonotype was counted a single time. V is TRBV5-4 and J is TRBJ1-2; 11 bases agree with TRBD1. CDR1 and CDR2 from the germline V gene are SGHNT and YYREEE (reference sequence). This CDR3 contains 15 residues. J was trimmed by 6 bases and V by 1 base; bases with no gene match: 5. CDR3 residues: CASSLKGQGENGYTF. CDR3 coding DNA: TGTGCCAGCAGCTTGAAGGGACAGGGGGAAAATGGCTACACCTTC.

The V gene is TRBV4-1, the J gene TRBJ2-7; D is tentatively TRBD1 or TRBD2 (6 bases each). The CDR3 totals 15 residues. V dropped 3 bases and J dropped 2 bases, with 14 bases sitting between them. Per germline, CDR1 MGHRA and CDR2 YSYEKL. CDR3 bases: TGCGCCAGCAGCCACTCATGGGGGGCAGCCTACGAGCAGTACTTC. It translates to CASSHSWGAAYEQYF.

This chain links TRBV20-1 with TRBJ2-5; the match to TRBD2 covers 12 bases. The CDR3 loop spans 16 amino acids. CDR1 is DFQATT, CDR2 SNEGSKA, per germline (reference sequence). V was pared by 6 bases and J by 5 bases, with 13 bases of the junction left unmatched. In nucleotides, the CDR3 is TGCAGTGCCGGACCTCTCCTAGCGGGGGGGCTGGAGACCCAGTACTTC. This encodes CSAGPLLAGGLETQYF.